This TCR beta chain was profiled in a study of T cells expressing NK-cell markers. Study-level results: Among a few donors, these clonotypes also ranked first in the CD3+CD56-NKG2C+ fraction.

As to this clonotype: Its cognate antigen is unknown.

TCRdb re-called the 5' RACE reads, yielding one record per CDR3 amino acid sequence without DNA. In all, the sample yields some 600,000 distinct CDR3 sequences. Germline V gene sequence: CDR1 MNHEY, CDR2 SMNVEV (reference sequence). The CDR3 length is 14 residues. This receptor was taken from a man between 18 and 29 years old in good health. This chain connects TRBV27 to TRBJ2-1; TCRdb selects TRBD2, and the lack of DNA leaves this call unchecked. The sequencing sample was made of blood T cells: a sorted CD56 or NKG2C T cell subset, CD4+ or CD8+ T cells, or bulk PBMC T cells (not recorded which). The CDR3 loop is CASTLGREYNEQFF.